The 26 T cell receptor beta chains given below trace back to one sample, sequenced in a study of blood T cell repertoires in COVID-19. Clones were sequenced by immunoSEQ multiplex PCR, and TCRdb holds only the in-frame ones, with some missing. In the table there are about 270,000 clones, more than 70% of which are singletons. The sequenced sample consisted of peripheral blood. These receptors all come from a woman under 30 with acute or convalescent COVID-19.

CDR3 DNA sequence: TGTGCCAGCAGCCAATTGCAGGGGAGGGCAGAGACCCAGTACTTC. Translation gives CASSQLQGRAETQYF. The V and J genes are TRBV14 and TRBJ2-5, with D possibly being TRBD2 (7 bases). CDR1 and CDR2 from the germline V gene are SGHDN and FVKESK. The CDR3 contains 15 residues. The V end was cut by 2 bases, the J end by 4 bases, with 14 bases between.

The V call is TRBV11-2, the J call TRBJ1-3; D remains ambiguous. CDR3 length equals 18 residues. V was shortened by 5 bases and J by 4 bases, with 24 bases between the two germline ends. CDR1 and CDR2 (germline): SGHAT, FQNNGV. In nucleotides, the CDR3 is TGTGCCAGCAGCCGGAATCCGAGGGAAGGGCGTCGAGGAAACACCATATATTTT. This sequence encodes CASSRNPREGRRGNTIYF.

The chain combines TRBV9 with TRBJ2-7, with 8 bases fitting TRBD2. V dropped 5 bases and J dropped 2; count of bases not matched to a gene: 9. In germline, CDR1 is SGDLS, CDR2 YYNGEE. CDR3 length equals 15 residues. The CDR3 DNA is TGTGCCAGCAGTGGGGGTAGCGGGATAGCCTACGAGCAGTACTTC. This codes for CASSGGSGIAYEQYF. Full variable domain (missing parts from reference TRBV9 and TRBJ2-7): DSGVTQTPKHLITATGQRVTLRCSPRSGDLSVYWYQQSLDQGLQFLIQYYNGEERAKGNILERFSAQQFPDLHSELNLSSLELGDSALYFCASSGGSGIAYEQYFGPGTRLTVT.

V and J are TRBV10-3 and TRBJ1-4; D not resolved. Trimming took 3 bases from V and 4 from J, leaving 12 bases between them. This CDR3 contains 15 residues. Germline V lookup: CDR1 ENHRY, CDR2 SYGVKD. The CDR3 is CAISDPGRNNEKLFF. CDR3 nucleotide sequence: TGTGCCATCAGTGACCCCGGGAGGAATAATGAAAAACTGTTTTTT.

CDR3 residues: CASSPRLESAGELFF. Here the CDR3 DNA reads TGTGCCAGCTCACCACGCCTTGAATCCGCGGGGGAGCTGTTTTTT. The V call is TRBV18, the J call TRBJ2-2; D gene ambiguous. Looked up from germline, CDR1 is KGHSH and CDR2 is LQKENI. The V gene lost 1 base and the J gene lost 8 bases, with 14 bases spanning the gap. This CDR3 contains 15 residues.

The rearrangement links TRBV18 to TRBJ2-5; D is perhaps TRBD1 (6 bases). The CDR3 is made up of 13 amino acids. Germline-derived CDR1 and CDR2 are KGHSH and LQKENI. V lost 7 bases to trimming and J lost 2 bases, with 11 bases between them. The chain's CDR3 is CASLPGQQETQYF. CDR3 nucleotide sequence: TGTGCCAGCTTACCGGGACAACAAGAGACCCAGTACTTC.

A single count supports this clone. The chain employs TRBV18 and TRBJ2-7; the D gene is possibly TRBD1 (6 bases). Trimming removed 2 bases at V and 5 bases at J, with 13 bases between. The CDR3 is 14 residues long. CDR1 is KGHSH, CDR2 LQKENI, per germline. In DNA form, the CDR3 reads TGTGCCAGCTCACCAATTCCAGGGGCCCACGAGCAGTACTTC. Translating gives CASSPIPGAHEQYF.

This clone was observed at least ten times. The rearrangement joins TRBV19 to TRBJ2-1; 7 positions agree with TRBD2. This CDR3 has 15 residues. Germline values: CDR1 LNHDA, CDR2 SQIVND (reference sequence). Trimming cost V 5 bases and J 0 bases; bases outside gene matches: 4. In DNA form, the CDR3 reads TGTGCCAGTAGTGGCCTAGCGGCCTCCTACAATGAGCAGTTCTTC. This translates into CASSGLAASYNEQFF.

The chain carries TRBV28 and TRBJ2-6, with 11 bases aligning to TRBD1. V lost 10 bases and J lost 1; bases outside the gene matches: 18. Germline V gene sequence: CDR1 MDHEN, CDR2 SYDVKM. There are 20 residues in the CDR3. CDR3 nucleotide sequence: TGTGCCACCCGGAGGTTGAAGGACAGGGGGCGTAGTTCTGGGGCCAACGTCCTGACTTTC. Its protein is CATRRLKDRGRSSGANVLTF.

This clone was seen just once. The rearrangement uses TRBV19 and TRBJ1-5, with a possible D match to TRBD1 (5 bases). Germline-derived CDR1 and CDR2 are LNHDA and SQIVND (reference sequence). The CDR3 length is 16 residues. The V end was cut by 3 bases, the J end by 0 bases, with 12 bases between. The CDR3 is CASSMGQGGSNQPQHF. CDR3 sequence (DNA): TGTGCCAGTAGTATGGGGCAGGGCGGTAGCAATCAGCCCCAGCATTTT.

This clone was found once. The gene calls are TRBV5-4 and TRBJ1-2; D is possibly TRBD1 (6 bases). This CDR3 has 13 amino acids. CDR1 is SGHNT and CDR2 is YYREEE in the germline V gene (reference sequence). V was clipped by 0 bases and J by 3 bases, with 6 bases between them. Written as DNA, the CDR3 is TGTGCCAGCAGCTTGGGACAGGACTATGGCTACACCTTC. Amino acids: CASSLGQDYGYTF.

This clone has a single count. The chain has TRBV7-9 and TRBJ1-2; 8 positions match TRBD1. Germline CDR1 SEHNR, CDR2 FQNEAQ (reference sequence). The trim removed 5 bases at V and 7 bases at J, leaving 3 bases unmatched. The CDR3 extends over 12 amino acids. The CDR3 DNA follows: TGTGCCAGCAGCCGGACAGGGCTTGGCTACACCTTC. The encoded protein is CASSRTGLGYTF.

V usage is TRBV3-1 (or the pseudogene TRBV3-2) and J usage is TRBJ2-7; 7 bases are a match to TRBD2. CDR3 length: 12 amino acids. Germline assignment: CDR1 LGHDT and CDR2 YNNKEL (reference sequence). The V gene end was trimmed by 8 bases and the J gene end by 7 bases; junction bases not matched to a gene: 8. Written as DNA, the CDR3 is TGTGCCAGCGGGAGGGCGTTTGGGGAGCAGTACTTC. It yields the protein CASGRAFGEQYF.

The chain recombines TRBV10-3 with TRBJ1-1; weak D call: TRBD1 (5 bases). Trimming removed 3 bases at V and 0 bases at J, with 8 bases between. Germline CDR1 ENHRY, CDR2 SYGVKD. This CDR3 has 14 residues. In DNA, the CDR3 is TGTGCCATCAGTGACGGCAGGGTGAACACTGAAGCTTTCTTT. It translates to CAISDGRVNTEAFF.

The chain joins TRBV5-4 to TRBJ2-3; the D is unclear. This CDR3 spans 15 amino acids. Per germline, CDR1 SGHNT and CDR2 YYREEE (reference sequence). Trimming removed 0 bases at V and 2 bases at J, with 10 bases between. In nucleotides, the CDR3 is TGTGCCAGCAGCTTGGTTCCTTCTAACACAGATACGCAGTATTTT. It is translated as CASSLVPSNTDTQYF.

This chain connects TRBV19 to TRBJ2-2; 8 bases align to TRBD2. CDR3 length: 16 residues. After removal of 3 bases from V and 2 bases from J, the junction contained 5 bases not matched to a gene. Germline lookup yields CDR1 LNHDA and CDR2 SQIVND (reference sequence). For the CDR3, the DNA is TGTGCCAGTAGTATCAGGAGCGGGGGTAACACCGGGGAGCTGTTTTTT. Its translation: CASSIRSGGNTGELFF.

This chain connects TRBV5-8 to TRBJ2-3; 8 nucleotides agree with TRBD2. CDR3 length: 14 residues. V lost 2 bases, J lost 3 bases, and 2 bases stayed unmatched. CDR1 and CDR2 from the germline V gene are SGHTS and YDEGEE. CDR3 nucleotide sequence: TGTGCCAGCAGCTTAAGCGGGGGAACAGATACGCAGTATTTT. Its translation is CASSLSGGTDTQYF.

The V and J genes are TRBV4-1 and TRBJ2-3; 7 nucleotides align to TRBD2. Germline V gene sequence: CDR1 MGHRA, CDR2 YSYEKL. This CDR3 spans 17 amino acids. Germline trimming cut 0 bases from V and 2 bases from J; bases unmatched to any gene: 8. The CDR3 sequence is CASSQDLASGTTDTQYF. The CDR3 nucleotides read TGCGCCAGCAGCCAAGACTTAGCTAGCGGAACCACAGATACGCAGTATTTT.

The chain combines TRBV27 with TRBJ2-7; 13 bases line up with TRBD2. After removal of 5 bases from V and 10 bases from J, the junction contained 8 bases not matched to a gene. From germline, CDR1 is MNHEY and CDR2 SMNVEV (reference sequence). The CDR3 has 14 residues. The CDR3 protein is CASSTDGTSGKQYF. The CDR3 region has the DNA TGTGCCAGCAGTACTGACGGGACTAGCGGGAAACAGTACTTC.

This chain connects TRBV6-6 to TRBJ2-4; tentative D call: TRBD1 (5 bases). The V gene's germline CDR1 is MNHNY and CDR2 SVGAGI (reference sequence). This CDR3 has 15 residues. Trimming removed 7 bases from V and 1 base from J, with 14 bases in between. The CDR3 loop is CASMGQLYAKNIQYF. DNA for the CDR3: TGTGCCAGCATGGGGCAGCTCTACGCCAAAAACATTCAGTACTTC.

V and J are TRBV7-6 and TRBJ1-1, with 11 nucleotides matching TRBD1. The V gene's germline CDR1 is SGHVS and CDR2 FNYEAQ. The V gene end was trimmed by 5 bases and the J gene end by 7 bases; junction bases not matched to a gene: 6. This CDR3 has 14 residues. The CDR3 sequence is CASSHGTGGSEAFF. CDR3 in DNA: TGTGCCAGCAGCCACGGGACAGGGGGTAGTGAAGCTTTCTTT.

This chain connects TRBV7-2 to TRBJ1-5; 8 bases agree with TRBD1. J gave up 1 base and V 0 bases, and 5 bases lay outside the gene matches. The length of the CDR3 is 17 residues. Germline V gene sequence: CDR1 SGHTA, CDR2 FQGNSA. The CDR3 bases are TGTGCCAGCAGCTTAGCGTTCGACAGGGGAAGCAATCAGCCCCAGCATTTT. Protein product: CASSLAFDRGSNQPQHF.

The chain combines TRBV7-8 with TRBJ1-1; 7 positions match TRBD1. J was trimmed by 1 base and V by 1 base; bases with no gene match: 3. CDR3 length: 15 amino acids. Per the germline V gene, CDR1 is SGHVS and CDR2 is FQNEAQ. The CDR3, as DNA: TGTGCCAGCAGCTTAGTATGGACAGGGAACACTGAAGCTTTCTTT. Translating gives CASSLVWTGNTEAFF.

This CDR3 is CASTGTQFTGYTF. DNA of the CDR3: TGTGCCAGCACCGGGACACAATTTACTGGCTACACCTTC. The rearrangement joins TRBV28 to TRBJ1-2, with TRBD1 as a possible D gene (6 bases). This CDR3 spans 13 amino acids. The V gene's germline CDR1 is MDHEN and CDR2 SYDVKM. The V and J ends lost 7 bases and 7 bases respectively, with 16 bases between them.

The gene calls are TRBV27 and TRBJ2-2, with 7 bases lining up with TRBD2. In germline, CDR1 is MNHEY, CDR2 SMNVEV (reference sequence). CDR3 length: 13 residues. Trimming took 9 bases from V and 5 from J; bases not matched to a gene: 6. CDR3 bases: TGTGCCAGTCGGACTAGACGGACCGGGGAGCTGTTTTTT. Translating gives CASRTRRTGELFF.

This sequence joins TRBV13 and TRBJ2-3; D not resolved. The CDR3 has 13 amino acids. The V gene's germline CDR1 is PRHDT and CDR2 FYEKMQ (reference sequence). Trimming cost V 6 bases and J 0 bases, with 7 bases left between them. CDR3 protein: CASRSPSTDTQYF. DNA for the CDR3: TGTGCCAGCAGAAGCCCTAGCACAGATACGCAGTATTTT.